Included here is one T cell receptor (beta chain) sequence, with context. Its matching antigen is unknown. The data were taken from a study of vaccination effects on CD4 cells after COVID-19. Before any sequencing was done, the ViraFEST assay used viral peptide pools to expand antigen-specific CD4+ T cells. Scientists isolated CD4+ T cells after a roughly 9-day culture period ended. CDR3 length: 14 amino acids. Germline V gives CDR1 MNHEY, CDR2 SVGAGI. Trimming stripped 4 bases from V and 6 bases from J, with 12 bases between. Repertoires were generated with immunoSEQ multiplex PCR, while TCRdb's copy carries only in-frame clones and drops some. The data hold 50,000 to 65,000 clones, with roughly 80% observed a single time.

V gene TRBV6-5 combines with J gene TRBJ2-2; D may be TRBD1 (5 bases). The source of this sequence is a human donor who received a COVID-19 vaccine. This specimen was CD4+ T cells from PBMCs cultured with HCoV-229E spike peptides, taken before COVID-19 vaccination. The CDR3 DNA sequence: TGTGCCAGCAGTTCCCGGACATACCCCGGGGAGCTGTTTTTT. Amino acid sequence: CASSSRTYPGELFF.